The 19 T cell receptor beta chains given below trace back to one sample, sequenced in a study of T cells in Graves' hyperthyroidism and ophthalmopathy. Researchers amplified the TCR beta CDR3 regions from RNA transcripts. HTBI primers drove first-round RT-PCR of the TCR CDR3. A single record per CDR3 protein comes from TCRdb applying MiXCR to the multiplex PCR reads. Counted here are nearly 600,000 distinct CDR3 sequences, 12% to 15% occurring once; the ten biggest clones make up around 7%. Sequencing input: blood. The receptor set was obtained from a woman aged 18-29 years with Graves' ophthalmopathy.

This clonotype came up many times. The rearrangement uses TRBV24-1 and TRBJ2-2; 8 positions agree with TRBD2. Per germline, CDR1 KGHDR and CDR2 SFDVKD. The junction had 8 bases not matched to a gene; V was cut back by 0 bases and J by 0 bases. The CDR3 is made up of 19 amino acids. Here the CDR3 reads CATSDLRGGATANTGELFF. As DNA, the CDR3 is TGTGCCACCAGTGATTTGCGGGGGGGAGCGACAGCGAACACCGGGGAGCTGTTTTTT.

The chain employs TRBV7-3 and TRBJ2-3, with 14 nucleotides matching TRBD2. This CDR3 spans 19 amino acids. J gave up 4 bases and V 0 bases, and 9 bases lay outside the gene matches. CDR1 is SGHTA and CDR2 is FQGTGA in the germline V gene. The CDR3 DNA reads as TGTGCCAGCAGCTTAACAGGGACTAGCGGGAGATATAGGGCAGATACGCAGTATTTT. Its translation: CASSLTGTSGRYRADTQYF.

Ten or more counts support this clonotype. This chain connects TRBV5-1 to TRBJ2-2; D remains unclear. The CDR3 is made up of 14 amino acids. The germline gives CDR1 SGHRS, CDR2 YFSETQ. V was trimmed by 0 bases and J by 6 bases, leaving 9 bases between them. CDR3 bases: TGCGCCAGCAGCTTGGGGCCGTTGCCCGGGGAGCTGTTTTTT. Translating gives CASSLGPLPGELFF. The whole variable domain, filled in from reference TRBV5-1 and TRBJ2-2, reads KAGVTQTPRYLIKTRGQQVTLSCSPISGHRSVSWYQQTPGQGLQFLFEYFSETQRNKGNFPGRFSGRQFSNSRSEMNVSTLELGDSALYLCASSLGPLPGELFFGEGSRLTVL.

Comments on this clonotype: It may be a read error: a sequence one base away is much more abundant. The J gene is TRBJ1-1, the V gene TRBV28; possibly TRBD1 for D (5 bases). V gave up 7 bases and J gave up 9 bases, with 12 bases separating them. Germline CDR1 reads MDHEN; CDR2 reads SYDVKM. The CDR3 contains 11 residues. The CDR3 DNA reads TGTGCCAGCATACTGGACATCCAAGCTTTCTTT. It specifies CASILDIQAFF.

This clonotype was detected many times. V and J are TRBV6-2 or TRBV6-3 and TRBJ1-2; 7 bases agree with TRBD1. Trimming took 6 bases from V and 6 from J; bases not matched to a gene: 10. Germline V gene data show CDR1 as MNHEY and CDR2 as SVGEGT. This CDR3 comprises 14 residues. The CDR3 nucleotides are TGTGCCAGCAGGAACAGCGACAGGGTGGATGGCTACACCTTC. It translates to CASRNSDRVDGYTF.

V is TRBV30 and J is TRBJ1-2, with a tentative D call TRBD1 (5 bases). Trimming cost V 2 bases and J 1 base, with 14 bases left between them. CDR1 and CDR2 (germline): GTSNPN, SVGIG (reference sequence). The CDR3 spans 15 residues. This CDR3 reads CAWSSPRENNYGYTF. The CDR3 DNA reads TGTGCCTGGAGTAGTCCCAGGGAGAATAACTATGGCTACACCTTC.

This clonotype was seen at least ten times. The chain links TRBV27 to TRBJ2-1; 11 bases fit TRBD1. Germline values: CDR1 MNHEY, CDR2 SMNVEV (reference sequence). V trimming: 4 bases; J trimming: 4 bases; junction bases outside the gene matches: 9. The CDR3 is 17 amino acids. In DNA form, the CDR3 reads TGTGCCAGCAGTTCGACCGGGACAGGGGGGAATTACAATGAGCAGTTCTTC. Residues: CASSSTGTGGNYNEQFF.

The CDR3, as DNA: TGTGCCAGCAGCTTACACCCAGGACTAGCGGGAGTGGAGACCCAGTACTTC. Translation gives CASSLHPGLAGVETQYF. The chain carries TRBV13 and TRBJ2-5; 13 bases are shared with TRBD2. Trimming at V came to 2 bases and at J to 5 bases, leaving 8 bases not matched to a gene. CDR3 size: 17 residues. Germline CDR1 reads PRHDT; CDR2 reads FYEKMQ (reference sequence).

This rearrangement joins TRBV29-1 to TRBJ2-1, with TRBD2 identical over 8 bases. The CDR3 is 15 residues long. V trimming: 7 bases; J trimming: 10 bases; junction bases outside the gene matches: 18. The germline V gene has CDR1 SQVTM and CDR2 ANQGSEA. The CDR3: CSDARHGRAGVEQFF. CDR3 DNA sequence: TGCAGCGATGCCCGGCACGGGAGGGCCGGGGTGGAGCAGTTCTTC.

This clonotype was seen ten or more times. The V gene is TRBV9, the J gene TRBJ2-7, with TRBD2 matching over 7 bases. CDR1 is SGDLS and CDR2 is YYNGEE in the germline V gene. V was clipped by 3 bases and J by 0 bases; unmatched bases: 6. CDR3 size: 15 residues. CDR3 in DNA: TGTGCCAGCAGCGGCGGGAGTTGGGACTCCTACGAGCAGTACTTC. It translates to CASSGGSWDSYEQYF.

Points on this clonotype: A single base separates this from a much larger clone, so it may be a read error. The CDR3 loop is CSATDRDGSYEQYF. DNA of the CDR3: TGCAGTGCTACCGACCGGGACGGAAGCTACGAGCAGTACTTC. The chain carries TRBV20-1 and TRBJ2-7; D is perhaps TRBD1 or TRBD2 (5 bases each). The CDR3 extends over 14 amino acids. CDR1 and CDR2 (germline): DFQATT, SNEGSKA (reference sequence). V was trimmed by 4 bases and J by 3 bases, leaving 16 bases between them.

This clonotype was detected many times. The chain combines TRBV24-1 with TRBJ1-2, with unresolved D. V was clipped by 7 bases and J by 2 bases, with 13 bases between them. The CDR3 totals 14 residues. Germline CDR1 and CDR2: KGHDR and SFDVKD. The CDR3 is CATSKSGTNYGYTF. Written as DNA, the CDR3 is TGTGCCACCAGCAAGTCGGGAACCAACTATGGCTACACCTTC.

The V call is TRBV20-1, the J call TRBJ2-7, with TRBD2 matching 12 bases. CDR3 size: 16 residues. The V gene end was trimmed by 0 bases and the J gene end by 4 bases; junction bases not matched to a gene: 7. Germline CDR1 reads DFQATT; CDR2 reads SNEGSKA (reference sequence). CDR3 DNA: TGCAGTGCTAGAGACCAGACTAGCGGGAGAAAGTACGAGCAGTACTTC. This encodes CSARDQTSGRKYEQYF.

This clonotype was seen a handful of times. A much more abundant neighbour one base away suggests this may be a read error. The chain recombines TRBV7-9 with TRBJ2-1; 7 bases fit TRBD2. Germline V gene data show CDR1 as SEHNR and CDR2 as FQNEAQ (reference sequence). The CDR3 extends over 14 amino acids. The CDR3 coding sequence is TGTGCCAGCAGCTTAGCTCCGGGAGGCAATGAGCAGCTCTTC. Amino acid sequence: CASSLAPGGNEQLF.

This clonotype was counted a few times. This sequence joins TRBV4-2 and TRBJ2-5; 7 bases agree with TRBD2. V lost 5 bases and J lost 0; bases outside the gene matches: 9. CDR3 length: 16 residues. Germline CDR1 is LGHNA and CDR2 is YNFKEQ. The CDR3 DNA follows: TGTGCCAGCAGCAGACTAGCCCTATTGTACCAAGAGACCCAGTACTTC. Translated: CASSRLALLYQETQYF.

The table lists this clonotype with many counts. The CDR3 loop is CASSLDHLRQDRSYNEQFF. CDR3 in DNA: TGTGCCAGCAGCCTCGACCATCTTCGACAGGACCGATCCTACAATGAGCAGTTCTTC. The chain employs TRBV7-2 and TRBJ2-1, with D tentatively TRBD1 (6 bases). The V gene lost 5 bases and the J gene lost 1 base, with 24 bases spanning the gap. The V gene's germline CDR1 is SGHTA and CDR2 FQGNSA. The CDR3 loop spans 19 amino acids.

The V call is TRBV19, the J call TRBJ2-1; 8 positions agree with TRBD1. In germline, CDR1 is LNHDA, CDR2 SQIVND (reference sequence). The CDR3 extends over 15 amino acids. Trimming at V came to 5 bases and at J to 1 base, leaving 4 bases not matched to a gene. The CDR3 is CASSPTGGSYNEQFF. The CDR3 region has the DNA TGTGCCAGTAGTCCTACAGGGGGATCCTACAATGAGCAGTTCTTC. Based on the CDR3 plus reference TRBV19 and TRBJ2-1, the full variable domain is DGGITQSPKYLFRKEGQNVTLSCEQNLNHDAMYWYRQDPGQGLRLIYYSQIVNDFQKGDIAEGYSVSREKKESFPLTVTSAQKNPTAFYLCASSPTGGSYNEQFFGPGTRLTVL.

The J gene is TRBJ1-2, the V gene TRBV19, with TRBD1 identical over 7 bases. After removal of 7 bases from V and 4 bases from J, the junction contained 6 bases not matched to a gene. This CDR3 contains 13 residues. Per germline, CDR1 LNHDA and CDR2 SQIVND (reference sequence). CDR3 protein: CASTLQGFYGYTF. The CDR3 DNA reads TGTGCCAGTACCTTACAGGGGTTCTATGGCTACACCTTC. The whole variable domain, remainder taken from reference TRBV19 and TRBJ1-2, is DGGITQSPKYLFRKEGQNVTLSCEQNLNHDAMYWYRQDPGQGLRLIYYSQIVNDFQKGDIAEGYSVSREKKESFPLTVTSAQKNPTAFYLCASTLQGFYGYTFGSGTRLTVV.

This clonotype was detected many times. This sequence joins TRBV6-2 or TRBV6-3 and TRBJ2-5, with 8 positions matching TRBD1. The CDR3 is 15 residues long. Germline CDR1 is MNHEY and CDR2 is SVGEGT. Unmatched junction bases numbered 8, after V lost 6 bases and J lost 2 bases. The CDR3 reads CASSLLDREQETQYF. In nucleotides, the CDR3 is TGTGCCAGCAGCCTACTGGACAGGGAGCAAGAGACCCAGTACTTC.